This is a list of T cell receptor beta chains from one sample in a study of vaccination effects on CD4 cells after COVID-19. Assay used: immunoSEQ multiplex PCR; TCRdb lists only in-frame clones, some missing. The repertoire consists of about 27,000 clones, with approximately 80% occurring once and the leading ten covering over 15%. Which antigens these TCRs recognize remains unknown. The sample in question was CD4+ T cells from PBMCs cultured with HCoV-NL63 spike peptides, obtained before COVID-19 vaccination. The receptors were gathered from a human donor who had a prior SARS-CoV-2 infection. CDR3s include the opening cysteine and the closing phenylalanine or tryptophan. D genes are given only for firm matches. A row's size may be missing; if present it is once, few, many or a size class.

size,D,V,J,DNA,CDR3
-,TRBD1,TRBV5-1,TRBJ1-1,TGCGCCAGCAGCGTCGGGACAGGGGGTCTTGGTGGAGCTTTCTTT,CASSVGTGGLGGAFF
-,-,TRBV20-1,TRBJ1-5,TGCAGTGCTAGTTGGCGGCAGTATAGCAATCAGCCCCAGCATTTT,CSASWRQYSNQPQHF
few,TRBD2,TRBV5-1,TRBJ2-1,TGCGCCAGCAGCTTGGGGACTAGCGGGGGCACGTTTCTGGATGAGCAGTTCTTC,CASSLGTSGGTFLDEQFF
-,-,TRBV30,TRBJ1-2,TGTGCCTGCCAATCAACGAGGGGATATGGCTACACCTTC,CACQSTRGYGYTF
-,-,TRBV3-1/TRBV3-2,TRBJ2-1,TGTGCCAGCAGCCCGGGCACCTTCTACAATGAGCAGTTCTTC,CASSPGTFYNEQFF
-,TRBD2,TRBV30,TRBJ2-7,TGTGCCTGGGAGGGACTAGCGGGCGGGAGGATCTACGAGCAGTACTTC,CAWEGLAGGRIYEQYF
once,-,TRBV6-5,TRBJ1-5,TGTGCCAGCAGCAACCGGGAGAATCAGCCCCAGCATTTT,CASSNRENQPQHF
-,TRBD2,TRBV9,TRBJ2-3,TGTGCCAGCAGCGTAGGCGCTAGCGGGATGTTAGATACGCAGTATTTT,CASSVGASGMLDTQYF
-,-,TRBV11-1,TRBJ2-2,TGTGCCAGCAGCCGTAACTTTGCCGGGGAGCTGTTTTTT,CASSRNFAGELFF
-,TRBD2,TRBV3-1/TRBV3-2,TRBJ2-1,TGTGCCAGCAGCCAATCCCCCGGCGCTAGCGGTTACAATGAGCAGTTCTTC,CASSQSPGASGYNEQFF
-,-,TRBV25-1,TRBJ2-3,TGTGCCAGCAGGGGAATGGGGGACTCCGCAGATACGCAGTATTTT,CASRGMGDSADTQYF
-,TRBD2,TRBV5-5,TRBJ2-3,TGTGCCAGCAGCTATAGCGGGGGGCTTGGGGATACGCAGTATTTT,CASSYSGGLGDTQYF
-,TRBD2,TRBV2,TRBJ2-7,TGTGCCAGCAGTACTAGCGGCGGGGTCGAGCAGTACTTC,CASSTSGGVEQYF